A single sample is the source of the 8 T cell receptor beta chains below, sequenced in a study of cytomegalovirus exposure and HLA in healthy donors. Repertoires were generated with immunoSEQ multiplex PCR, while TCRdb's copy carries only in-frame clones and drops some. The table has 150,000 or so clones, 75% to 90% seen once. The sample consisted of PBMCs. These receptors all stem from a young man in good health and CMV-seropositive.

J is TRBJ2-7 and V is TRBV7-9; possible D gene TRBD1, 6 bases. Germline V gene sequence: CDR1 SEHNR, CDR2 FQNEAQ (reference sequence). Between the trimmed V and J ends, which lost 5 bases and 3 bases, there was a span of 14 bases. The CDR3 runs 14 residues. In DNA form, the CDR3 reads TGTGCCAGCAGCGCACGGGGACACCACTACGAGCAGTACTTC. Protein: CASSARGHHYEQYF.

The chain is built from TRBV29-1 and TRBJ2-5; D is perhaps TRBD2 (7 bases). There are 13 residues in the CDR3. In germline, CDR1 is SQVTM, CDR2 ANQGSEA. V was cut by 7 bases and J by 5 bases, with 17 bases left in between. Here the CDR3 DNA reads TGCAGCGCCCGGGGGGCTCTAGGGGAGACCCAGTACTTC. Encoded protein: CSARGALGETQYF.

This clone was observed a single time. The genes are TRBV4-1 and TRBJ1-5; D might be TRBD1 (6 bases). This CDR3 has 16 residues. Germline V gene data show CDR1 as MGHRA and CDR2 as YSYEKL. V was shortened by 0 bases and J by 9 bases, with 18 bases between the two germline ends. CDR3 sequence: CASSQDPTGLNWPQHF. CDR3 nucleotide sequence: TGCGCCAGCAGCCAAGACCCGACAGGCCTTAATTGGCCCCAGCATTTT.

The chain couples TRBV19 to TRBJ1-4, with D maybe TRBD1 (6 bases). There are 14 residues in the CDR3. Germline assignment: CDR1 LNHDA and CDR2 SQIVND (reference sequence). V dropped 7 bases and J dropped 8 bases, with 17 bases sitting between them. In nucleotides, the CDR3 is TGTGCCAGTACCACGCTCAGGGGTGCGGAAAAACTGTTTTTT. This sequence encodes CASTTLRGAEKLFF.

The rearrangement uses TRBV18 and TRBJ2-3; 11 bases agree with TRBD2. The junction had 2 bases not matched to a gene; V was cut back by 3 bases and J by 0 bases. CDR1 is KGHSH and CDR2 is LQKENI in the germline V gene. The CDR3 extends over 16 amino acids. The CDR3 DNA is TGTGCCAGCTCACCGACTAGCGGGATAAGCACAGATACGCAGTATTTT. Translation gives CASSPTSGISTDTQYF.

There are a few counts of this clone. The gene calls are TRBV27 and TRBJ1-1, with 8 bases aligning to TRBD1. The germline V gene has CDR1 MNHEY and CDR2 SMNVEV (reference sequence). This CDR3 has 14 residues. With 4 bases clipped from V and 6 bases from J, the junction kept 7 bases outside the gene matches. The CDR3 coding sequence is TGTGCCAGCAGTTATGTCACAGGGGGAGCTGAAGCTTTCTTT. Protein product: CASSYVTGGAEAFF.

The chain has TRBV6-5 and TRBJ2-6; D gene ambiguous. This CDR3 comprises 14 residues. In germline, CDR1 is MNHEY, CDR2 SVGAGI. Trimming took off 5 bases at V and 3 bases at J, with 8 bases between the two ends. CDR3 coding DNA: TGTGCCAGCAGTGGAGCTGGTGGGGCCAACGTCCTGACTTTC. Translated: CASSGAGGANVLTF.

The chain's CDR3 is CASSPGQGMTYSPLHF. CDR3 nucleotides: TGTGCCAGCTCACCGGGCCAGGGAATGACCTATTCACCCCTCCACTTT. V and J are TRBV18 and TRBJ1-6, with a weak D call TRBD1 (5 bases). Per germline, CDR1 KGHSH and CDR2 LQKENI. V dropped 3 bases and J dropped 8 bases, with 17 bases sitting between them. CDR3 length: 16 residues.